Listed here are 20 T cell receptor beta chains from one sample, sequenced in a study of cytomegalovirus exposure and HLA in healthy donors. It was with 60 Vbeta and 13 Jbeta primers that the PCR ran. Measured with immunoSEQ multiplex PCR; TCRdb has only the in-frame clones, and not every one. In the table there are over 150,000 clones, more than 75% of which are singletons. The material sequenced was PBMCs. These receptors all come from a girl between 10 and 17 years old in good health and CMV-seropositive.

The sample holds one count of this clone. This CDR3 is CASSIRQGSTGELFF. CDR3 DNA: TGTGCCAGCAGCATAAGACAGGGTTCAACCGGGGAGCTGTTTTTT. The V and J genes are TRBV7-9 and TRBJ2-2; 7 bases agree with TRBD1. CDR1 is SEHNR and CDR2 is FQNEAQ in the germline V gene (reference sequence). The ends lost 5 bases at V and 5 bases at J; junction bases unmatched: 8. The CDR3 sequence is 15 residues long. The full variable domain, in which reference TRBV7-9 and TRBJ2-2 provide the parts outside the CDR3, is DTGVSQNPRHKITKRGQNVTFRCDPISEHNRLYWYRQTLGQGPEFLTYFQNEAQLEKSRLLSDRFSAERPKGSFSTLEIQRTEQGDSAMYLCASSIRQGSTGELFFGEGSRLTVL.

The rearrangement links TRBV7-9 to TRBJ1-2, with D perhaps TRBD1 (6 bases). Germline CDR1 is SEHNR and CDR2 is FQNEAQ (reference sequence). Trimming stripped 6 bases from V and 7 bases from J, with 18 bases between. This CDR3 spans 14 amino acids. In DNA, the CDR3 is TGTGCCAGCAGTTCAACAGGGACGGGATTTGGCTACACCTTC. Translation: CASSSTGTGFGYTF.

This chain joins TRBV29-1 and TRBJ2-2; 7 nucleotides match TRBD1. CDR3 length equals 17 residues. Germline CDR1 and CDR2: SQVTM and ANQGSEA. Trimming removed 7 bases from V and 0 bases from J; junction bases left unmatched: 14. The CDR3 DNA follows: TGCAGCGCTCGCGTCTGGGACAGCTCTTCGAACACCGGGGAGCTGTTTTTT. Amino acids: CSARVWDSSSNTGELFF.

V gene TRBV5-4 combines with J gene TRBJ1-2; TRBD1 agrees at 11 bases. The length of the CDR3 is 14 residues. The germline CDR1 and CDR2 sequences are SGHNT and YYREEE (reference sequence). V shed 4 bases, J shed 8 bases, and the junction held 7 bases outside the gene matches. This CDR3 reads CASSKDRGQKGYTF. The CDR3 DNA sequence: TGTGCCAGCAGCAAGGACAGGGGGCAGAAGGGCTACACCTTC.

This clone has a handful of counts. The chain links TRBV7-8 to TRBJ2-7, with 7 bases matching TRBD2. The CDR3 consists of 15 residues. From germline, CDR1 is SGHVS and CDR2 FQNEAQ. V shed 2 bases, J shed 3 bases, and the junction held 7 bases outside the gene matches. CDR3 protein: CASSLFLAVFYEQYF. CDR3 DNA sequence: TGTGCCAGCAGCTTATTTCTAGCGGTGTTCTACGAGCAGTACTTC.

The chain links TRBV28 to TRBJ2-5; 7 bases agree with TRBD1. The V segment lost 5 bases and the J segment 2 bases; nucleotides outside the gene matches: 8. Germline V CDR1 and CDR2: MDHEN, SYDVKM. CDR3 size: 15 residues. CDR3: CASSPRGTAQETQYF. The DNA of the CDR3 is TGTGCCAGCAGTCCTCGTGGGACAGCACAAGAGACCCAGTACTTC.

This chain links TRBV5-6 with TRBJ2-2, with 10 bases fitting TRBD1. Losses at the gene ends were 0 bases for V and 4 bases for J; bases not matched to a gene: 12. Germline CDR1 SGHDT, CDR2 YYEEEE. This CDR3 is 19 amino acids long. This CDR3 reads CASSLAIKRDRGFTGELFF. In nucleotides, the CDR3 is TGTGCCAGCAGCTTGGCCATTAAACGGGACAGGGGCTTCACCGGGGAGCTGTTTTTT.

CDR3 in amino acids: CAYRGLENIQYF. The CDR3 region has the DNA TGTGCCTACAGGGGCCTTGAAAACATTCAGTACTTC. The chain carries TRBV30 and TRBJ2-4; 7 bases are a match to TRBD1. Trimming at V came to 7 bases and at J to 5 bases, leaving 5 bases not matched to a gene. The CDR3 length is 12 residues. Germline CDR1 is GTSNPN and CDR2 is SVGIG (reference sequence).

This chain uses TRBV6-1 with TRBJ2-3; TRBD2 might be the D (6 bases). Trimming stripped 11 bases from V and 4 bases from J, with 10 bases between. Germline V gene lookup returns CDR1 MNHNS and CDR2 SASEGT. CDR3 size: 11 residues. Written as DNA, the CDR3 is TGTGCCGGAGGGACGGCAGATACGCAGTATTTT. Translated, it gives CAGGTADTQYF.

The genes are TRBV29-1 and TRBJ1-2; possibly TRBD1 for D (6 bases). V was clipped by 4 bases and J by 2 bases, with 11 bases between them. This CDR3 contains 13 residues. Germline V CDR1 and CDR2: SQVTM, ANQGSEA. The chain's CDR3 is CSVGGTRNYGYTF. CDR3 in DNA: TGCAGCGTTGGGGGGACACGCAACTATGGCTACACCTTC.

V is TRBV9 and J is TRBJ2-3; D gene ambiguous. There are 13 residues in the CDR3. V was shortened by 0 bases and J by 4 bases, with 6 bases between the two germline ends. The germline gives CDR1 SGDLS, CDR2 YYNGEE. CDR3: CASSVGGPDTQYF. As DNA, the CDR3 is TGTGCCAGCAGCGTAGGAGGTCCAGATACGCAGTATTTT.

As DNA, the CDR3 is TGTGCCAGCAGCCCAAGCCCCTATGGCTACACCTTC. Its protein is CASSPSPYGYTF. The chain links TRBV7-9 to TRBJ1-2, with D unclear. V shed 5 bases and J shed 4 bases, with 8 bases lying between them. Germline V gives CDR1 SEHNR, CDR2 FQNEAQ (reference sequence). CDR3 length equals 12 residues.

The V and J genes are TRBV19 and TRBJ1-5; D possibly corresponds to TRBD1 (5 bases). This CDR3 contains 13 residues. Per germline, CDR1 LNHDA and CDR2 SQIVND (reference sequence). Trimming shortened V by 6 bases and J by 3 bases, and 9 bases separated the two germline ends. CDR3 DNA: TGTGCCAGTAGCTCGGGACTCAATCAGCCCCAGCATTTT. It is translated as CASSSGLNQPQHF.

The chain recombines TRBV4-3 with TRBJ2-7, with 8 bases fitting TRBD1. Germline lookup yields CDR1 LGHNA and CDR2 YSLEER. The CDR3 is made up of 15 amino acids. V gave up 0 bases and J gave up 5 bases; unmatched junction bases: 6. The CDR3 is CASSQEDRGWDEQYF. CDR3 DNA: TGCGCCAGCAGCCAAGAAGACAGGGGTTGGGACGAGCAGTACTTC.

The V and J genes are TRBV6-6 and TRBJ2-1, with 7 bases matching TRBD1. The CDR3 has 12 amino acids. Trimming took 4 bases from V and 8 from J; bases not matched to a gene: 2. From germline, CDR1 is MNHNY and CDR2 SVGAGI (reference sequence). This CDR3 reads CASSSQGDEQFF. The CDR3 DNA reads TGTGCCAGCAGTTCTCAGGGGGATGAGCAGTTCTTC.

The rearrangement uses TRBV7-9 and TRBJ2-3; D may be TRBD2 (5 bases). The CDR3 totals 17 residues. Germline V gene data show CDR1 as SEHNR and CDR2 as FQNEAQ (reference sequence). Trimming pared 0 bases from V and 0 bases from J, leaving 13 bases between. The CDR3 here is CASSLAPGITSTDTQYF. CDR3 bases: TGTGCCAGCAGCTTAGCGCCCGGGATAACTAGCACAGATACGCAGTATTTT. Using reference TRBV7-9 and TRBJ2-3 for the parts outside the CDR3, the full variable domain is DTGVSQNPRHKITKRGQNVTFRCDPISEHNRLYWYRQTLGQGPEFLTYFQNEAQLEKSRLLSDRFSAERPKGSFSTLEIQRTEQGDSAMYLCASSLAPGITSTDTQYFGPGTRLTVL.

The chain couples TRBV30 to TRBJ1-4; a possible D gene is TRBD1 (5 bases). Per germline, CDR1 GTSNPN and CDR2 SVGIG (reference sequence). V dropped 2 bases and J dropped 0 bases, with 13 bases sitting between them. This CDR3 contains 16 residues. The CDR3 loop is CAWSSALGATNEKLFF. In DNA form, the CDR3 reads TGTGCCTGGAGTTCCGCTTTAGGGGCAACTAATGAAAAACTGTTTTTT.

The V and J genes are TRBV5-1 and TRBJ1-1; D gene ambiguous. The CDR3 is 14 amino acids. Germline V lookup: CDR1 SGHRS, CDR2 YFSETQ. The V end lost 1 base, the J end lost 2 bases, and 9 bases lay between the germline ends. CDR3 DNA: TGCGCCAGCAGCTTGTGGAGGCCAAACACTGAAGCTTTCTTT. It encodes CASSLWRPNTEAFF.

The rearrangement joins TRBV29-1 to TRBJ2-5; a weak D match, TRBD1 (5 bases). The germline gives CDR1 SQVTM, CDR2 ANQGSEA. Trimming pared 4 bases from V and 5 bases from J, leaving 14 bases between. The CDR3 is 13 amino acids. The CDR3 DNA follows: TGCAGCGTTGGGCAGGGTAATGCGGAGACCCAGTACTTC. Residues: CSVGQGNAETQYF. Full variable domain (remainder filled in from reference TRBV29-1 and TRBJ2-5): SAVISQKPSRDICQRGTSLTIQCQVDSQVTMMFWYRQQPGQSLTLIATANQGSEATYESGFVIDKFPISRPNLTFSTLTVSNMSPEDSSIYLCSVGQGNAETQYFGPGTRLLVL.

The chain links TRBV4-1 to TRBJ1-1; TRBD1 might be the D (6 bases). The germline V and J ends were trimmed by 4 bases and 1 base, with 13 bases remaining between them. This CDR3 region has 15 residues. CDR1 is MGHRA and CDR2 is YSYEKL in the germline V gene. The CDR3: CASSRYRDQNTEAFF. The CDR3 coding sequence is TGCGCCAGCAGCCGCTACAGGGACCAGAACACTGAAGCTTTCTTT.